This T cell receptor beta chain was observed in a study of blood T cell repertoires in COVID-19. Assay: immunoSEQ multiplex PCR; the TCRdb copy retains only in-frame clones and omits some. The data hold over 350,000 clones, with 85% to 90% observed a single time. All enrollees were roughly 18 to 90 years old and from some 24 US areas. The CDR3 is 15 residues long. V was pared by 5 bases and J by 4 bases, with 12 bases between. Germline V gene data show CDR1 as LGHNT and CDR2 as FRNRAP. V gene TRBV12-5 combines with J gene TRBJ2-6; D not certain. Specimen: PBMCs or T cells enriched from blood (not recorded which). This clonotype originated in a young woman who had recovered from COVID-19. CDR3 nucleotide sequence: TGTGCTAGTGGTCCCGGAGCTTTGGGGGCCAACGTCCTGACTTTC. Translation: CASGPGALGANVLTF.